Listed below are T cell receptor beta chains from one sample, sequenced in a study of beta chain features in type 1 diabetes. Clones were sequenced by immunoSEQ multiplex PCR, and TCRdb holds only the in-frame ones, with some missing. Here the sample spans 100,000 to 150,000 clones, roughly 17% being singletons. Sequencing was carried out using central memory CD4+ T cells from blood. Source of these receptors: a man aged 18 to 30 with type 1 diabetes. Both conserved end residues are part of each CDR3. A D gene is named only where the DNA matches it firmly. The size entry is marked missing in some rows and otherwise reads once, few, many or a size class.

j_gene: TRBJ1-4; d_gene: NA; abundance: few; v_gene: TRBV2; CDR3nt: TGTGCCAGCAGCCAAAGGGCGGACCGTCCGTTTTTT; CDR3aa: CASSQRADRPFF
j_gene: TRBJ1-4; d_gene: TRBD1; abundance: NA; v_gene: TRBV4-3; CDR3nt: TGCGCCAGCAGCCAACGGCAAACCGGGACAGGGAGAGAAAAACTGTTTTTT; CDR3aa: CASSQRQTGTGREKLFF
j_gene: TRBJ1-6; d_gene: NA; abundance: NA; v_gene: TRBV7-6; CDR3nt: TGTGCCAGCAGCCCCAGTCTCAGGGACTATAATTCACCCCTCCACTTT; CDR3aa: CASSPSLRDYNSPLHF
j_gene: TRBJ2-3; d_gene: TRBD2; abundance: few; v_gene: TRBV29-1; CDR3nt: TGCAGCCCTGGGACTAGCGGGAGGGCCGGATCAGATACGCAGTATTTT; CDR3aa: CSPGTSGRAGSDTQYF
j_gene: TRBJ2-5; d_gene: TRBD2; abundance: few; v_gene: TRBV2; CDR3nt: TGTGCCAGCAGTCCGGGACTAGAAGAGACCCAGTACTTC; CDR3aa: CASSPGLEETQYF
j_gene: TRBJ1-1; d_gene: NA; abundance: NA; v_gene: TRBV5-6; CDR3nt: TGTGCCAGCAGCTTGCTCGCGGGGGGAGGCACTGAAGCTTTCTTT; CDR3aa: CASSLLAGGGTEAFF
j_gene: TRBJ1-1; d_gene: NA; abundance: NA; v_gene: TRBV30; CDR3nt: TGTGCCTGGAGTCCCGACAGGTGGAACACTGAAGCTTTCTTT; CDR3aa: CAWSPDRWNTEAFF
j_gene: TRBJ2-3; d_gene: NA; abundance: NA; v_gene: TRBV23-1; CDR3nt: TGCGCCAGCACCGAGGGGCCCCCGCTTAACACAGATACGCAGTATTTT; CDR3aa: CASTEGPPLNTDTQYF
j_gene: TRBJ2-5; d_gene: NA; abundance: NA; v_gene: TRBV7-2; CDR3nt: TGTGCCAGCAGCAAGGGGGACCATCAAGAGACCCAGTACTTC; CDR3aa: CASSKGDHQETQYF
j_gene: TRBJ2-5; d_gene: NA; abundance: NA; v_gene: TRBV4-1; CDR3nt: TGCGCCAGCAGCCTTAGTGGCCAAGAGACCCAGTACTTC; CDR3aa: CASSLSGQETQYF
j_gene: TRBJ2-3; d_gene: TRBD2; abundance: few; v_gene: TRBV18; CDR3nt: TGTGCCAGCTCACCTGAGCGGGGGGGCAGGACAGATACGCAGTATTTT; CDR3aa: CASSPERGGRTDTQYF
j_gene: TRBJ1-1; d_gene: NA; abundance: few; v_gene: TRBV27; CDR3nt: TGTGCCAGCGCTCCCTGGAGGACTCCTGGAACTGAAGCTTTCTTT; CDR3aa: CASAPWRTPGTEAFF